This TCR beta chain was captured in a study of CD8+ T cells in alopecia areata. Study-wide context: Treated patients swallowed 5 to 10 mg of oral tofacitinib twice daily.

This sample's treatment: oral pan-JAK inhibitor, 5-10 mg twice daily. Germline CDR1 and CDR2: GTSNPN and SVGIG (reference sequence). CDR3 length equals 13 residues. V lost 5 bases, J lost 6 bases, and 14 bases lay in between. As the sequencing template, cDNA was produced by extracting RNA and reverse transcribing it. The assay was immunoSEQ multiplex PCR, and TCRdb's table has in-frame clones only and misses some. The sample has some 150,000 clones, roughly 50% seen once. The chain carries TRBV30 and TRBJ1-5, with D possibly matching TRBD1 (5 bases). The TCR comes from a human donor with alopecia areata. The source material was CD4+ T cells sorted from blood, sampled at approximately week 55, from a patient treated with tofacitinib. The DNA of the CDR3 is TGTGCCTGGGAACGGGGGGGAGGTCAGCCCCAGCATTTT. Its translation: CAWERGGGQPQHF. Filled out from reference TRBV30 and TRBJ1-5, the complete variable domain reads SQTIHQWPATLVQPVGSPLSLECTVEGTSNPNLYWYRQAAGRGLQLLFYSVGIGQISSEVPQNLSASRPQDRQFILSSKKLLLSDSGFYLCAWERGGGQPQHFGDGTRLSIL.